This is a list of T cell receptor beta chains from one sample in a study of T cells in Graves' hyperthyroidism and ophthalmopathy. TCRdb ran MiXCR on the multiplex PCR reads and lists one entry per CDR3 protein. The table has about 360,000 distinct CDR3 sequences, 20% to 25% seen once. Specimen: blood. The receptor source for this set is a man aged 45-60 years with Graves' hyperthyroidism. Both conserved end residues are part of each CDR3. The D gene is left open where the match is weak. Size tells how often a clone was seen (once, few, many) or the class of an expanded clone, and some rows leave it out.

v_call: TRBV20-1; j_call: TRBJ2-5; d_call: NA; cdr3_length: 14; clone_size: NA; cdr3_aa: CSARGPRASETQYF; cdr3_nt: TGCAGTGCTAGAGGTCCTCGCGCGTCAGAGACCCAGTACTTC
v_call: TRBV5-1; j_call: TRBJ1-1; d_call: NA; cdr3_length: 15; clone_size: many; cdr3_aa: CASSGNSAVNTEAFF; cdr3_nt: TGCGCCAGCAGCGGGAATAGCGCCGTGAACACTGAAGCTTTCTTT
v_call: TRBV4-1; j_call: TRBJ1-2; d_call: NA; cdr3_length: 14; clone_size: few; cdr3_aa: CASSPTTAVYGYTF; cdr3_nt: TGCGCCAGCAGCCCCACCACAGCAGTTTATGGCTACACCTTC
v_call: TRBV11-1; j_call: TRBJ2-1; d_call: NA; cdr3_length: 14; clone_size: NA; cdr3_aa: CASSPEGTVREQFF; cdr3_nt: TGTGCCAGCAGCCCCGAAGGCACGGTGCGGGAGCAGTTCTTC
v_call: TRBV3-1; j_call: TRBJ1-1; d_call: NA; cdr3_length: 11; clone_size: many; cdr3_aa: CASSQGQGFFF; cdr3_nt: TGTGCCAGCAGCCAAGGGCAGGGGTTTTTCTTT
v_call: TRBV2; j_call: TRBJ2-3; d_call: TRBD2; cdr3_length: 16; clone_size: few; cdr3_aa: CASSGPGGDYGDTQYF; cdr3_nt: TGTGCCAGCAGTGGCCCGGGAGGGGACTACGGAGATACGCAGTATTTT
v_call: TRBV7-2; j_call: TRBJ1-2; d_call: NA; cdr3_length: 13; clone_size: NA; cdr3_aa: CASSLQGIYGYTF; cdr3_nt: TGTGCCAGCAGCTTACAGGGGATCTATGGCTACACCTTC
v_call: TRBV27; j_call: TRBJ2-7; d_call: TRBD1; cdr3_length: 13; clone_size: many; cdr3_aa: CASSLDRVHEQYF; cdr3_nt: TGTGCCAGCAGCCTCGACAGGGTCCACGAGCAGTACTTC
v_call: TRBV2; j_call: TRBJ2-3; d_call: TRBD2; cdr3_length: 17; clone_size: NA; cdr3_aa: CASSGPLAGKSTDTQYF; cdr3_nt: TGTGCCAGCAGTGGACCACTAGCGGGAAAGTCTACAGATACGCAGTATTTT
v_call: TRBV12-5; j_call: TRBJ1-2; d_call: TRBD1; cdr3_length: 14; clone_size: NA; cdr3_aa: CASGSGQGVIGYTF; cdr3_nt: TGTGCTAGTGGTTCAGGACAGGGGGTTATTGGCTACACCTTC
v_call: TRBV10-3; j_call: TRBJ1-2; d_call: NA; cdr3_length: 13; clone_size: NA; cdr3_aa: CAISESSGSGYTF; cdr3_nt: TGTGCCATCAGTGAGTCTTCAGGCAGCGGCTACACCTTC
v_call: TRBV19; j_call: TRBJ1-1; d_call: TRBD1; cdr3_length: 13; clone_size: few; cdr3_aa: CASSTGGYTEAFF; cdr3_nt: TGTGCCAGTAGTACAGGGGGCTATACTGAAGCTTTCTTT